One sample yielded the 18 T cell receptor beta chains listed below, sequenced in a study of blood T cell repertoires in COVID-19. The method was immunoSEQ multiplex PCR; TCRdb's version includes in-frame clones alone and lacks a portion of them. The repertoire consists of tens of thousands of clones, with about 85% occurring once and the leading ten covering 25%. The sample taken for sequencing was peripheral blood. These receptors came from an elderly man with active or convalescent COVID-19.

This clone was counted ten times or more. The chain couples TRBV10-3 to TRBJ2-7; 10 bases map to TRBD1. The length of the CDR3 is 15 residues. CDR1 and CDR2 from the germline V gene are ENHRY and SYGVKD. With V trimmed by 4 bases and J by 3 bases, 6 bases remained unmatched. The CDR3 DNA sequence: TGTGCCATCAGTGGGGGACAGGGGATAAGCTACGAGCAGTACTTC. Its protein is CAISGGQGISYEQYF.

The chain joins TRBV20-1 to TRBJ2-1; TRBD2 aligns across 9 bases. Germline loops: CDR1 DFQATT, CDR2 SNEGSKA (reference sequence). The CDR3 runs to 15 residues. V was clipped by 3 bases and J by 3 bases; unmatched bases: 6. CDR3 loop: CSASSGGNSYNEQFF. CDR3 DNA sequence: TGCAGTGCTAGTAGCGGGGGTAATAGCTACAATGAGCAGTTCTTC.

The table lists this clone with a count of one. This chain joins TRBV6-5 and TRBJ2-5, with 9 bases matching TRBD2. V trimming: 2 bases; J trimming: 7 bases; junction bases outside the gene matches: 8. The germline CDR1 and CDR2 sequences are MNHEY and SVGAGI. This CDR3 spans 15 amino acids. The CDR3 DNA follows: TGTGCCAGCAGTTACGGTGCTAGCGGGGTTGGGACCCAGTACTTC. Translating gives CASSYGASGVGTQYF.

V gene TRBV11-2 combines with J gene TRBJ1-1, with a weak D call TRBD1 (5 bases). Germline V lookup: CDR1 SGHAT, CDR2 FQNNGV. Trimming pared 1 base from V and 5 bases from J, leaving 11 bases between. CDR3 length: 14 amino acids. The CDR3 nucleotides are TGTGCCAGCAGCTTAGGTAGGGGTTGGACTGAAGCTTTCTTT. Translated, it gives CASSLGRGWTEAFF.

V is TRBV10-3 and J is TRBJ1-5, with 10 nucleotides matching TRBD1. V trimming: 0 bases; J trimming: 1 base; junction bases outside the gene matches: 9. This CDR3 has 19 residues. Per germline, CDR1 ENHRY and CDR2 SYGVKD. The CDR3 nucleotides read TGTGCCATCAGTGAGTCTCGAGACAGGGGGCTTTGGAGCAATCAGCCCCAGCATTTT. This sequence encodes CAISESRDRGLWSNQPQHF.

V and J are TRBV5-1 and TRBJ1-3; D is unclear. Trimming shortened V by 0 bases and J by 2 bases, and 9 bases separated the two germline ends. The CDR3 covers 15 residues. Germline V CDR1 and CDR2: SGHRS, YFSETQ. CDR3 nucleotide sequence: TGCGCCAGCAGCTTGGGGGGAGGTCCTGGAAACACCATATATTTT. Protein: CASSLGGGPGNTIYF.

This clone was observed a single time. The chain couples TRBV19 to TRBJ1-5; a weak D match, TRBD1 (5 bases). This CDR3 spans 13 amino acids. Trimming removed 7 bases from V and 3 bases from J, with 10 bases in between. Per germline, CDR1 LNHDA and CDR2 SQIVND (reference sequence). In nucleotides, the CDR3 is TGTGCCAGTACCGACAGTTTCAATCAGCCCCAGCATTTT. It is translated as CASTDSFNQPQHF.

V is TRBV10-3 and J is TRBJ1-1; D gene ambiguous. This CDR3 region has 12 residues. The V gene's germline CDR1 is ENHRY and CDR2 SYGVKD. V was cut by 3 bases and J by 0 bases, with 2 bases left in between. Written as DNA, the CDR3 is TGTGCCATCAGTGACTTGAACACTGAAGCTTTCTTT. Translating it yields CAISDLNTEAFF.

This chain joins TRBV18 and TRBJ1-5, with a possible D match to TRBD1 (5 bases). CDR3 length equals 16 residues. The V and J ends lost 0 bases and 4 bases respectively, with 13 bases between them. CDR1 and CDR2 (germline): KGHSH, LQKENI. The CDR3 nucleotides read TGTGCCAGCTCACCACCGGGCGGTGGGGGGAATCAGCCCCAGCATTTT. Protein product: CASSPPGGGGNQPQHF.

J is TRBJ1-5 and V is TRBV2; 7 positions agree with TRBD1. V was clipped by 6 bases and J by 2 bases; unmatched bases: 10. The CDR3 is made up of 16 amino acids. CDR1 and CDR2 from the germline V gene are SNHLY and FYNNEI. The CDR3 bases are TGTGCCAGCAGATCGACAGGGCCCGCGGGCAATCAGCCCCAGCATTTT. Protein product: CASRSTGPAGNQPQHF.

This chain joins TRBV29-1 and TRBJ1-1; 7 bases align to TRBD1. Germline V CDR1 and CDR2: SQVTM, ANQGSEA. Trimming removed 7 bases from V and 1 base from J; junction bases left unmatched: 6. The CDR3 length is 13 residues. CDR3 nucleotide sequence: TGCAGCGCCCAACGGGACAGGAACACTGAAGCTTTCTTT. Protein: CSAQRDRNTEAFF.

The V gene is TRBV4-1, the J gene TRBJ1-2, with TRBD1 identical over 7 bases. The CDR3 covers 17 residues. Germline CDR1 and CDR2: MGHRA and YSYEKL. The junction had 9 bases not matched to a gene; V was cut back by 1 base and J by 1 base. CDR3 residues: CASSQVWTGDLNYGYTF. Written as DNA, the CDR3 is TGCGCCAGCAGCCAAGTCTGGACAGGTGATCTTAACTATGGCTACACCTTC.

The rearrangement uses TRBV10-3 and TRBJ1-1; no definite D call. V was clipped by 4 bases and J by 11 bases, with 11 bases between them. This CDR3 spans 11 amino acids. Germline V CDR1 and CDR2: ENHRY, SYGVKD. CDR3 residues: CAISGALGAFF. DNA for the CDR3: TGTGCCATCAGTGGGGCGTTAGGCGCTTTCTTT.

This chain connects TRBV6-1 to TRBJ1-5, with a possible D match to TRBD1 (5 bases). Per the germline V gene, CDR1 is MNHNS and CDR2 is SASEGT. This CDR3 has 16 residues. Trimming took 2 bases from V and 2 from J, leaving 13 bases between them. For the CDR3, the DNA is TGTGCCAGCAGTGAAACAGGTCGGGCGCGCAATCAGCCCCAGCATTTT. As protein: CASSETGRARNQPQHF.

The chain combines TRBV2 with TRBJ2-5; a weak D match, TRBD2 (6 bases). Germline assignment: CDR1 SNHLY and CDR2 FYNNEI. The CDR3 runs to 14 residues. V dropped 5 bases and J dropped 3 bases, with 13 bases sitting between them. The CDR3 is CASSRPDYKETQYF. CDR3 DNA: TGTGCCAGCAGTCGACCGGACTACAAAGAGACCCAGTACTTC.

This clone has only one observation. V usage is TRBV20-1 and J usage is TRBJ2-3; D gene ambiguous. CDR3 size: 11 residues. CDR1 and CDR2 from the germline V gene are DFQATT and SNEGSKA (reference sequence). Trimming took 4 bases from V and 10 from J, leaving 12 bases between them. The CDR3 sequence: CSAIWRHSQYF. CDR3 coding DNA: TGCAGTGCTATCTGGCGGCATTCGCAGTATTTT.

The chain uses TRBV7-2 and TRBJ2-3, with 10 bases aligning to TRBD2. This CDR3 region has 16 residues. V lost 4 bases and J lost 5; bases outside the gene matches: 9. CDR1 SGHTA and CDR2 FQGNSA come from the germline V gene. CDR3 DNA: TGTGCCAGCAGCTGGAGGGCTAGCGGGGGCGGAGATACGCAGTATTTT. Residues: CASSWRASGGGDTQYF.

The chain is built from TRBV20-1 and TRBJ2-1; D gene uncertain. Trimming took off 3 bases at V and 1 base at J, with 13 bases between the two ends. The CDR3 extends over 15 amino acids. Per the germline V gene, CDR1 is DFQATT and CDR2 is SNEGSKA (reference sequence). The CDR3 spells CSASERRLSYNEQFF. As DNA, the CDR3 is TGCAGTGCTAGTGAGCGCAGGTTGTCCTACAATGAGCAGTTCTTC.